The sequence of this T cell receptor (beta chain) was determined in a study of graft-versus-host responses after intestinal transplantation (dated by TCRdb to the early 2020s). With respect to the entire study: The transplants that recipients received were multivisceral, liver-intestinal, or isolated intestinal. Every recipient was given anti-thymocyte globulin induction, then maintenance tacrolimus and steroids for 2 to 4 years. After intestinal transplantation, graft-versus-host and host-versus-graft alloreactive T cell clones were followed in the graft, circulation and bone marrow using bulk TCR-beta CDR3 sequencing. Alloreactive clones were identified by sequencing pre-transplant mixed lymphocyte reaction products and comparing them with unstimulated pre-transplant donor and recipient T cells. The cohort enrolled about 23 intestinal transplant recipients, one of whom was a retransplant, and a few patients without pretransplant specimens were excluded. A peak of at least 4% donor T cells among recipient peripheral blood mononuclear cells was the definition used for donor T cell macrochimerism. Samples from a few later patients were sequenced in-house on an Illumina MiSeq with MiXCR processing rather than by the commercial service. Results the study describes overall, beyond this receptor: Patients with donor T cell macrochimerism had high GvH to HvG T cell clonal ratios in their allografts. Early after transplant, peak levels of circulating GvH clones were found to be associated with declines in HvG clones. The conclusions were limited by the relatively low number and heterogeneity of the intestinal transplant patients. GvH clones were found in recipient bone marrow, and some of the GvH clones appeared earlier in ileal mucosa or blood, which is consistent with an intestinal mucosal origin.

Note on this clone: The antigen it recognizes is unknown. Base qualities were left out, and no much larger clone turns up one base away.

The library was obtained by the immunoSEQ multiplex PCR assay. For most patients, genomic DNA was subjected to high-throughput TCR-beta CDR3 sequencing by Adaptive Biotechnologies. As for the authors' bioinformatics: Adaptive's ImmunoSEQ software supplied the TCR sequencing data for 18 patients, while MiXCR and VDJtools were used to process a few other patients. CDR3 nucleotide sequences shared by donor and recipient were removed because the origin of these sequences could not be assigned. To be classed as alloreactive, a clone needed at least 2-fold expansion over unstimulated cells and a minimum CFSE-low frequency of 0.002% (template counts) or 0.001% (read counts). Mappable clones were those detected in sequenced pre-transplant spleen, lymph node, or MLR CFSE-low populations of the donor or recipient. Cumulative frequency of alloreactive clones was calculated as a percentage of all sequences weighted by copy number. Sourced from immuneACCESS, this table was stored by TCRdb with only in-frame sequences that have V and J called. A share of the clones is absent; for the studies checked, an unresolved V gene accounts for under half, and the remainder has no known explanation. V, J and clone size derive from that table, while D and trimming were established from the DNA sequence. Within this sample are about 63,000 clones, with around 90% of them counted one time only. Around 1.7% of the sample lies in the top ten.

The trim is 4 bases for V and 5 bases for J, with a gap of 8 bases between the germline ends. From cysteine to phenylalanine, the CDR3 is 12 amino acids long. The entry retains the CDR3 DNA only, 36 bases that are in frame from base 1. The CDR1 and CDR2 encoded by the germline V gene are LGHNA and YSLEER. To isolate intraepithelial and lamina propria lymphocytes from graft specimens, dithiothreitol, EDTA incubations and collagenase D digestion were used. Bulk TCR-beta sequencing was performed on serial intestinal graft biopsy specimens collected as late as 600 days after transplant. The rearrangement joined TRBV4-3 to TRBJ1-2; the D gene is perhaps TRBD1, from 5 matching bases. The source material was ileum tissue, sampled around 350 days after transplant. The origin of this receptor is a human patient who received an intestinal transplant, so some T cells may come from the graft donor. The CDR3 protein is CASSPDRYGYTF. In nucleotide form, the sequence is TGCGCCAGCAGCCCTGACAGATATGGCTACACCTTC.